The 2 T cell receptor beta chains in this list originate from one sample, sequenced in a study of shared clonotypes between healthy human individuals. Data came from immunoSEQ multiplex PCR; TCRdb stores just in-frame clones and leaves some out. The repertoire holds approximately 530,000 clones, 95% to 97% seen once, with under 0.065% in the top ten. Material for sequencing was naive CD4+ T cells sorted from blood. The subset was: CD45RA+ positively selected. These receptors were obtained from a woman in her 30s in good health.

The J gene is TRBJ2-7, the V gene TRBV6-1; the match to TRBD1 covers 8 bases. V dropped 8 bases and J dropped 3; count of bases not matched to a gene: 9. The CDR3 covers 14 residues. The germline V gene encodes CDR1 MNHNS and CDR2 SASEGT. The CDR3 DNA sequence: TGTGCCAGCGTGAGCTGGACAGGGCTCTACGAGCAGTACTTC. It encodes CASVSWTGLYEQYF.

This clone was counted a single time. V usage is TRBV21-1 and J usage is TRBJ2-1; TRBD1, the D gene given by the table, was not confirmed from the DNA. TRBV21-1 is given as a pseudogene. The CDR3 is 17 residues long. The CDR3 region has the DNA TGTGCCAGCAGCGCCACGGTTCTAGGGACAGGGGCGCTTGAGCAGTTCTTC. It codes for CASSATVLGTGALEQFF.